The 6 T cell receptor beta chains below come from one sample, sequenced in a study of regulatory T cells in long-lasting Graves disease. Time point described: newly diagnosed GD, antithyroid drugs for less than 3 months. The TCR library was prepared using RNA isolated from PBMCs. HTBI primers from iRepertoire and Arm-PCR of CDR3 regions yielded the TCR beta libraries. TCRdb reanalysed the multiplex PCR reads using MiXCR and keeps one entry per CDR3 protein. Of some 410,000 distinct CDR3 sequences detected, approximately 16% appear once; the ten largest clones hold roughly a tenth. The same data also went into a second study, on T cells in Graves' hyperthyroidism and ophthalmopathy.

The sequenced sample was peripheral blood mononuclear cells (PBMCs), obtained at new diagnosis, from a patient treated with antithyroid drugs. The receptors derive from a woman in her 30s with Graves disease.

This clonotype was observed many times. V and J are TRBV20-1 and TRBJ2-3, with D possibly TRBD2 on 6 matching bases. Germline-derived CDR1 and CDR2 are DFQATT and SNEGSKA (reference sequence). Trimming removed 4 bases from V and 0 bases from J, with 17 bases in between. The CDR3 totals 16 residues. CDR3 DNA: TGCAGTGCTATTCCCTGGCGGGGAACTAGCACAGATACGCAGTATTTT. This codes for CSAIPWRGTSTDTQYF.

This clonotype appeared a single time. Only one base separates this from a far larger clonotype, so it likely reflects a read error. The CDR3 DNA follows: TGTGCCAGCAGCTTCTACAATGGGCAGTTCTTC. It codes for CASSFYNGQFF. The V and J genes are TRBV7-2 and TRBJ2-1; D is ambiguous. Germline values: CDR1 SGHTA, CDR2 FQGNSA. This CDR3 contains 11 residues.

This clonotype has at least ten counts. The V call is TRBV12-3 or TRBV12-4, the J call TRBJ1-1; D possibly corresponds to TRBD1 (5 bases). With 5 bases removed from V and 0 bases from J, the gap between germline ends came to 10 bases. CDR3 size: 14 residues. The CDR3 protein is CASSLGGVNTEAFF. For the CDR3, the DNA is TGTGCCAGCAGTCTTGGAGGGGTGAACACTGAAGCTTTCTTT.

The sample holds many counts of this clonotype. V is TRBV5-1 and J is TRBJ1-2; D is possibly TRBD1 (5 bases). The CDR3 spans 14 residues. Trimming removed 1 base at V and 0 bases at J, with 7 bases between. In germline, CDR1 is SGHRS, CDR2 YFSETQ. CDR3 DNA: TGCGCCAGCAGCTTGTACAGGACTAACTATGGCTACACCTTC. Protein sequence: CASSLYRTNYGYTF.

This clonotype was seen many times. J is TRBJ2-7 and V is TRBV20-1; D not resolved. In germline, CDR1 is DFQATT, CDR2 SNEGSKA (reference sequence). The CDR3 is 16 residues long. V lost 2 bases, J lost 1 base, and 18 bases lay in between. CDR3 region: CSARKPGPTLSYEQYF. The CDR3 DNA sequence: TGCAGTGCTAGAAAGCCCGGCCCAACTCTTTCCTACGAGCAGTACTTC.

This clonotype was observed many times. The chain combines TRBV5-5 with TRBJ2-7; the match to TRBD1 covers 9 bases. The CDR3 extends over 15 amino acids. The V gene end was trimmed by 4 bases and the J gene end by 4 bases; junction bases not matched to a gene: 9. Germline CDR1 reads SGHKS; CDR2 reads YYEKEE (reference sequence). The CDR3 bases are TGTGCCAGCAGCAATATCGACAGGGGGAGGTACGAGCAGTACTTC. It codes for CASSNIDRGRYEQYF.